This TCR beta chain was recorded in a study of identical twins. Using its own MiXCR run on the 5' RACE reads, TCRdb lists one record per CDR3 protein. The repertoire includes hundreds of thousands of distinct CDR3 sequences, 8.5% to 9% of them detected once, and 0.8% to 1% sits in the top ten. Study-wide findings and caveats: Cord blood beta clonotypes that were abundant carried fewer insertions, and memory repertoires showed no such trend.

This clonotype was seen many times. Its target is unknown. This CDR3 contains 15 residues. V lost 6 bases to trimming and J lost 4 bases; unmatched junction nucleotides: 7. Germline lookup yields CDR1 MRHNA and CDR2 SNTAGT. These data are also associated with another study on yellow fever vaccine responses in identical twins.

The sample taken for sequencing was PBMCs. The V call is TRBV6-4, the J call TRBJ2-3; 10 nucleotides align to TRBD1. The TCR was taken from a woman aged 18 to 35 in good health. The CDR3 DNA follows: TGTGCCAGCAGCCACGGACAGGGGGAACCAGATACGCAGTATTTT. The encoded protein is CASSHGQGEPDTQYF.